Listed below are T cell receptor beta chains from one sample, sequenced in a study of cytomegalovirus exposure and HLA in healthy donors. Data came from immunoSEQ multiplex PCR; TCRdb stores just in-frame clones and leaves some out. This sample has some 130,000 clones; 80% occur once, and the top ten carry 2.2%. The sample consisted of PBMCs. These receptors originate from a man aged 30 to 45 in good health and CMV-seronegative. Each CDR3 is given with its conserved first and last residue. Each record gives: J gene, D gene, clone size, V gene, CDR3 DNA, CDR3 protein. D genes are given only for firm matches. The size entry is marked missing in some rows and otherwise reads once, few, many or a size class.

TRBJ2-7 - - TRBV5-1 TGCGCCAGCAAGTCGGAGGGGGCTTCATACGAGCAGTACTTC CASKSEGASYEQYF
TRBJ1-4 - - TRBV19 TGTGCCAGTAGTTCGAGGGCGCTGGGTCCGTGGACAACTAATGAAAAACTGTTTTTT CASSSRALGPWTTNEKLFF
TRBJ1-2 - - TRBV28 TGTGCCAGCAGTCCCTCGGGGAGAGACTATGGCTACACCTTC CASSPSGRDYGYTF
TRBJ2-7 TRBD1 - TRBV9 TGTGCCAGCAGCGTAGGAGGGGGCTCGGTTGACGAGCAGTACTTC CASSVGGGSVDEQYF
TRBJ2-7 - - TRBV7-8 TGTGCCAGCAGCCCCCGCGGGCGGGACAGAACCTACGAGCAGTACTTC CASSPRGRDRTYEQYF
TRBJ2-1 - - TRBV4-3 TGCGCCAGCAGCCAAGCGGGACAATCCTACAATGAGCAGTTCTTC CASSQAGQSYNEQFF
TRBJ1-2 TRBD1 - TRBV28 TGTGCCAGCAGCACTGGACAGGGCGATGGCTACACCTTC CASSTGQGDGYTF
TRBJ2-1 TRBD2 - TRBV11-2 TGTGCCAGCAGCCTGACTAGCTACAGCTCCTACAATGAGCAGTTCTTC CASSLTSYSSYNEQFF
TRBJ1-1 - - TRBV7-9 TGTGCCAGCAGCTTAGCTTTCGGGGTGAACACTGAAGCTTTCTTT CASSLAFGVNTEAFF
TRBJ2-2 - - TRBV28 TGTGCCAGCAGTTTTGGTCGGTACACCGGGGAGCTGTTTTTT CASSFGRYTGELFF
TRBJ1-3 TRBD1 - TRBV18 TGTGCCAGCTCATTCAGGACAGGGACTGGAAACACCATATATTTT CASSFRTGTGNTIYF
TRBJ2-5 TRBD2 - TRBV7-2 TGTGCCAGCAGCCCCGCCCCTAGCGGGAGTGGGGAGACCCAGTACTTC CASSPAPSGSGETQYF
TRBJ2-5 TRBD2 once TRBV15 TGTGCCACCAGCGGTCCTCTAGCGGCCGACCCCCACTTC CATSGPLAADPHF
TRBJ2-1 TRBD1 - TRBV6-5 TGTGCCAGCAGCCGGGACAGGGATTACAATGAGCAGTTCTTC CASSRDRDYNEQFF
TRBJ2-7 - - TRBV6-5 TGTGCCAGCAGTTACCGGCCCAACTACGAGCAGTACTTC CASSYRPNYEQYF
TRBJ1-1 TRBD1 - TRBV11-2 TGTGCCAGCAGCTCTAGGACAGGGGGCGGAGACACTGAAGCTTTCTTT CASSSRTGGGDTEAFF
TRBJ1-3 - few TRBV6-5 TGTGCCAGCACCTCCTCTGGAAACACCATATATTTT CASTSSGNTIYF
TRBJ2-7 - - TRBV15 TGTGCCACCAGCAGAGATCCGACAGCCGGGGGCTACGAGCAGTACTTC CATSRDPTAGGYEQYF
TRBJ2-7 - - TRBV14 TGTGCCAGCAGCCAAGCACCCGGGAGTGTCGGGCAGTACTTC CASSQAPGSVGQYF
TRBJ1-3 TRBD1 - TRBV19 TGTGCCAGTAGCTCGCCGGGACAGAGAACCTTCTCTGGAAACACCATATATTTT CASSSPGQRTFSGNTIYF
TRBJ2-1 TRBD2 - TRBV6-6 TGTGCCAGCAGAGCTAGCGGCGAGCAGTTCTTC CASRASGEQFF
TRBJ2-1 - - TRBV7-9 TGTGCCAGCAGCTTAGCGGGAGTTAACAATGAGCAGTTCTTC CASSLAGVNNEQFF
TRBJ2-7 - - TRBV6-5 TGTGCCAGCAGTTACAGCGGACTTGCCGCCTACGAGCAGTACTTC CASSYSGLAAYEQYF
TRBJ2-5 - - TRBV19 TGTGCCAGTAGTATTGGAGGGGAGACCCAGTACTTC CASSIGGETQYF
TRBJ2-1 - - TRBV7-2 TGTGCCAGCAGCCGATATTGGAGTACCAACAATGAGCAGTTCTTC CASSRYWSTNNEQFF
TRBJ1-2 - - TRBV30 TGTGCCTGGAGATTTCAGGGCGACGATGGCTACACCTTC CAWRFQGDDGYTF
TRBJ2-5 - once TRBV9 TGTGCCAGCAGCGTAGGCCAGCGCGAGACCCAGTACTTC CASSVGQRETQYF
TRBJ1-2 TRBD1 - TRBV7-2 TGTGCCAGCAGATCCGGGACAGGGGATCAGAATGGCTACACCTTC CASRSGTGDQNGYTF
TRBJ1-1 - - TRBV6-5 TGTGCCAGCAGTGAAGTAAACAGGGACACTGAAGCTTTCTTT CASSEVNRDTEAFF
TRBJ2-5 - - TRBV7-2 TGTGCCAGCAGCCGCGTAACTAGCCCCGGCGGAGAGACCCAGTACTTC CASSRVTSPGGETQYF
TRBJ2-3 TRBD2 - TRBV7-8 TGTGCCAGCAGCTTAGAGGGGACTAGCGGGAGGGCCTTGGATACGCAGTATTTT CASSLEGTSGRALDTQYF
TRBJ2-2 - - TRBV5-1 TGCGCCACTACCGGAGGGGCGGGCGGCACCGGGGAGCTGTTTTTT CATTGGAGGTGELFF
TRBJ2-1 TRBD2 - TRBV9 TGTGCCAGCAGCGAGGGACTAGCGGGAGAACGCAATGAGCAGTTCTTC CASSEGLAGERNEQFF
TRBJ2-7 - few TRBV5-6 TGTGCCAGCAGCTTGGCCGACAGGCCCGAGCAGTACTTC CASSLADRPEQYF
TRBJ2-7 - few TRBV6-5 TGTGCCAGCAGTTACTCGAGTCCCCGCTCCTACGAGCAGTACTTC CASSYSSPRSYEQYF
TRBJ2-1 - - TRBV11-2 TGTGCCAGCAGCTTAGTCCCATCGAGGGCGGGGTACAATGAGCAGTTCTTC CASSLVPSRAGYNEQFF